The sample holds one count of the clone carrying this T cell receptor (beta chain). This record belongs to a study of cytomegalovirus exposure and HLA in healthy donors. Primers: 60 Vbeta forward and 13 Jbeta reverse. Only in-frame clones appear in the TCRdb table, and some are missing; sequencing was by immunoSEQ multiplex PCR. The sample lists around 92,000 clones, over 65% occurring once. This CDR3 region has 16 residues. Germline loops: CDR1 KGHSH, CDR2 LQKENI. With 2 bases removed from V and 0 bases from J, the gap between germline ends came to 8 bases. The TCR comes from a man aged 60 to 75 in good health and CMV-seropositive. This sequence joins TRBV18 and TRBJ1-6; D not certain. The sequenced sample consisted of PBMCs. The CDR3 coding sequence is TGTGCCAGCTCACCAGCACAGAACTCCTATAATTCACCCCTCCACTTT. Translation: CASSPAQNSYNSPLHF. The full variable domain, completed using reference TRBV18 and TRBJ1-6, is NAGVMQNPRHLVRRRGQEARLRCSPMKGHSHVYWYRQLPEEGLKFMVYLQKENIIDESGMPKERFSAEFPKEGPSILRIQQVVRGDSAAYFCASSPAQNSYNSPLHFGNGTRLTVT.